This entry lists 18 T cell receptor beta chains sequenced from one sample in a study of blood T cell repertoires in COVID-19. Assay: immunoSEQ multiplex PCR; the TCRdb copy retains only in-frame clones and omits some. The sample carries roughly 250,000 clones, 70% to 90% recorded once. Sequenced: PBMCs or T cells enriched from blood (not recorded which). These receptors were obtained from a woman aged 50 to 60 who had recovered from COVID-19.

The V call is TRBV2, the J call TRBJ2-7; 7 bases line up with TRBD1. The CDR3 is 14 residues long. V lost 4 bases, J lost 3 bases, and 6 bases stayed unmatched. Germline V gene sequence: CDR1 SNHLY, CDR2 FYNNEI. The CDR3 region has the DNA TGTGCCAGCAGTGGGGACAGTAGTAACTACGAGCAGTACTTC. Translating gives CASSGDSSNYEQYF.

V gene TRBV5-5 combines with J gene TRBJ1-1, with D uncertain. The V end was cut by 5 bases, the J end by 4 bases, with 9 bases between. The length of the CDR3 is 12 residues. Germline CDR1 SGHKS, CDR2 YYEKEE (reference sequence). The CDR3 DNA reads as TGTGCCAGCAGTTTCGTTCGCACTGAAGCTTTCTTT. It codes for CASSFVRTEAFF.

The CDR3 region is CASSLGGNYGYTF. CDR3 DNA: TGCGCCAGCAGCTTAGGAGGGAACTATGGCTACACCTTC. The chain joins TRBV5-1 to TRBJ1-2, with no clear D. Trimming stripped 2 bases from V and 2 bases from J, with 7 bases between. The CDR3 loop spans 13 amino acids. Germline V gene data show CDR1 as SGHRS and CDR2 as YFSETQ.

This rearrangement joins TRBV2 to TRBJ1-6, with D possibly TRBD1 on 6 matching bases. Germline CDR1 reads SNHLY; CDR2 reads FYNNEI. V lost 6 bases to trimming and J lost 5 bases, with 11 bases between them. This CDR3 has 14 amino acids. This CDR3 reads CASRSDSHNSPLHF. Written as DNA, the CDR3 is TGTGCCAGCAGGTCGGACAGCCATAATTCACCCCTCCACTTT.

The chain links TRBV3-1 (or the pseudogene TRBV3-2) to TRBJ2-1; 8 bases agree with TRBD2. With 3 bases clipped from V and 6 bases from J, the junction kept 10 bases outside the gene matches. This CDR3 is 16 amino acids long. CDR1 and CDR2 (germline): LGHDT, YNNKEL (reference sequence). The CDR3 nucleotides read TGTGCCAGCAGCCATTTCGGGGGCGGGAGGCGCAATGAGCAGTTCTTC. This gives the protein CASSHFGGGRRNEQFF.

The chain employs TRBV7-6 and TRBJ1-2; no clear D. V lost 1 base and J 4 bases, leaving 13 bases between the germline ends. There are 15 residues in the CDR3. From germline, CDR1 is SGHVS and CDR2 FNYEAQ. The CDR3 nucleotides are TGTGCCAGCAGCTTAGATGAGGGAGCGGCCTATGGCTACACCTTC. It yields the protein CASSLDEGAAYGYTF.

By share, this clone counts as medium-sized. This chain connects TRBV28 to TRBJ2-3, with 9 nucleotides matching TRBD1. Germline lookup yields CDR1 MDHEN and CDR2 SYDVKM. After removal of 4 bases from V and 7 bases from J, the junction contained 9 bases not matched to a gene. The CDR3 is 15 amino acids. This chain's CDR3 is CASSWIQGAAYTQYF. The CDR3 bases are TGTGCCAGCAGTTGGATACAGGGGGCGGCTTATACGCAGTATTTT.

The chain's CDR3 is CASSFRLYYGYTF. In DNA form, the CDR3 reads TGTGCCAGCAGTTTTCGACTTTACTATGGCTACACCTTC. The chain links TRBV28 to TRBJ1-2, with unresolved D. The CDR3 consists of 13 residues. Germline lookup yields CDR1 MDHEN and CDR2 SYDVKM. V lost 3 bases and J 3 bases, leaving 8 bases between the germline ends.

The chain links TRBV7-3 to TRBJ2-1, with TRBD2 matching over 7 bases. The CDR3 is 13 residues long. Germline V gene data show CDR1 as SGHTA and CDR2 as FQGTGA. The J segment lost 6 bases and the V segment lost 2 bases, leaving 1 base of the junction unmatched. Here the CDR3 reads CASSLSSGNEQFF. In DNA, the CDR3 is TGTGCCAGCAGCTTATCTAGCGGCAATGAGCAGTTCTTC.

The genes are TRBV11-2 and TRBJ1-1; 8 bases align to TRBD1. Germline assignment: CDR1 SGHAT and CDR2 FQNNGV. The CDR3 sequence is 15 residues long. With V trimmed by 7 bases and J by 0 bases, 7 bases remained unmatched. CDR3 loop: CASNKRDRLNTEAFF. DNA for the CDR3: TGTGCCAGCAACAAACGGGACAGGTTGAACACTGAAGCTTTCTTT.

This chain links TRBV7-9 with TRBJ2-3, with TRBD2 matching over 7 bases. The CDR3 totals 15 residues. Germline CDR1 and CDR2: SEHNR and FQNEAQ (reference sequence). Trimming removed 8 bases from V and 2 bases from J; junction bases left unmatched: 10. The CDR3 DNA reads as TGTGCCAGCGCCCACAAAGCGGGAATCACAGATACGCAGTATTTT. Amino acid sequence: CASAHKAGITDTQYF. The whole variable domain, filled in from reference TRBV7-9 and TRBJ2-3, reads DTGVSQNPRHKITKRGQNVTFRCDPISEHNRLYWYRQTLGQGPEFLTYFQNEAQLEKSRLLSDRFSAERPKGSFSTLEIQRTEQGDSAMYLCASAHKAGITDTQYFGPGTRLTVL.

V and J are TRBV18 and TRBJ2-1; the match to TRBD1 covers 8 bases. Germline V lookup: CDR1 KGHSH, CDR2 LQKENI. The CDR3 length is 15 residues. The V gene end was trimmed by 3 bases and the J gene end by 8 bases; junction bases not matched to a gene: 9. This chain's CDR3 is CASSPPGQVYDEQFF. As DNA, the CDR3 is TGTGCCAGCTCACCCCCGGGACAGGTGTACGATGAGCAGTTCTTC.

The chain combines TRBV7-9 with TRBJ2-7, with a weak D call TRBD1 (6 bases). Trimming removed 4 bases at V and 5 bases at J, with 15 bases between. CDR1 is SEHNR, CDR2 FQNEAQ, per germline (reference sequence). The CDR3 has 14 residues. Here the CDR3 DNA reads TGTGCCAGCAGCTCGCGAGGGGGTAGTGACGAGCAGTACTTC. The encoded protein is CASSSRGGSDEQYF.

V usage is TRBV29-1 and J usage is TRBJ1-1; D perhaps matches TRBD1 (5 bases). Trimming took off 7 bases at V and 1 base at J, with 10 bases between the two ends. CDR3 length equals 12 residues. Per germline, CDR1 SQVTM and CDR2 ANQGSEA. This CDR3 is CSAGGGNTEAFF. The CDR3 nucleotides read TGCAGCGCCGGGGGTGGGAACACTGAAGCTTTCTTT.

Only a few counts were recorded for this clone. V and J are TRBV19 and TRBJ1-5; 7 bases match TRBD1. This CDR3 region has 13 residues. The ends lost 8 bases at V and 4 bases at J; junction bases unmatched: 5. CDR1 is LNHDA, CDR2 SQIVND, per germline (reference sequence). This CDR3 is CASADRWNQPQHF. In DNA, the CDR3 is TGTGCCAGTGCGGACAGGTGGAATCAGCCCCAGCATTTT.

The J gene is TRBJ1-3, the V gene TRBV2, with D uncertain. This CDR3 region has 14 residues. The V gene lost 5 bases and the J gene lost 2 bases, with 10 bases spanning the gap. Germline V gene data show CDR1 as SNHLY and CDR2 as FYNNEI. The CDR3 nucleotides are TGTGCCAGCAGTCCACAGCCCCCTGGAAACACCATATATTTT. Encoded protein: CASSPQPPGNTIYF.

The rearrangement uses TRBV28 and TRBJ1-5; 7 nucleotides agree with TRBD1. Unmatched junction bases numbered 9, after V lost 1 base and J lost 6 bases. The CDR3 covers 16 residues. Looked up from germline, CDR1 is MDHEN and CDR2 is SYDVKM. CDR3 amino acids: CASSLSGQADGQPQHF. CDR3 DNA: TGTGCCAGCAGTTTATCCGGACAGGCGGACGGTCAGCCCCAGCATTTT.

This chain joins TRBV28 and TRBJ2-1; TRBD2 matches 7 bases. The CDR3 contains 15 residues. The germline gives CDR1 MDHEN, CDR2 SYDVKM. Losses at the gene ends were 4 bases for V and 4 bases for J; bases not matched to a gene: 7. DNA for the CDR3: TGTGCCAGCAGTTCGCGGGGGAGGGTATACAATGAGCAGTTCTTC. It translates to CASSSRGRVYNEQFF. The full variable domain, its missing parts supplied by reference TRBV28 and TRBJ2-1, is DVKVTQSSRYLVKRTGEKVFLECVQDMDHENMFWYRQDPGLGLRLIYFSYDVKMKEKGDIPEGYSVSREKKERFSLILESASTNQTSMYLCASSSRGRVYNEQFFGPGTRLTVL.